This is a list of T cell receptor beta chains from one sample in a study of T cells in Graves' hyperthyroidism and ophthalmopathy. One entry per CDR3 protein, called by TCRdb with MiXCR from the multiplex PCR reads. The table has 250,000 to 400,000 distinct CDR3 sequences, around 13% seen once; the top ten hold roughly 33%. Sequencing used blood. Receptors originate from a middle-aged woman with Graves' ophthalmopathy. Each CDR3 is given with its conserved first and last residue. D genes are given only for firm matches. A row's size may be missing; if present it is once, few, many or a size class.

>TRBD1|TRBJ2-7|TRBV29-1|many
CSVRGTGLVSYEQYF
TGCAGCGTGAGAGGGACAGGTCTCGTCTCCTACGAGCAGTACTTC
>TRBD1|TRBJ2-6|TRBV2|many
CASRAGTAFSGANVLTF
TGTGCCAGCAGGGCCGGGACAGCCTTCTCTGGGGCCAACGTCCTGACTTTC
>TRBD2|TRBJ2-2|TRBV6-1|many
CASTRGREGSTGELFF
TGTGCCAGCACTAGAGGTCGGGAGGGAAGCACCGGGGAGCTGTTTTTT
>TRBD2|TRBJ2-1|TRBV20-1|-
CSARGTSGRDEQFF
TGCAGTGCTCGAGGGACTAGCGGGAGGGATGAGCAGTTCTTC
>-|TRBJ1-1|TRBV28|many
CASSLKGGRRGAFF
TGTGCCAGCAGTTTAAAGGGGGGCAGACGAGGAGCTTTCTTT
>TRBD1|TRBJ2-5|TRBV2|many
CASKGQGQETQYF
TGTGCCAGCAAGGGACAGGGGCAAGAGACCCAGTACTTC
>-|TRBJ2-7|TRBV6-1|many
CASRPQQAYEQYF
TGTGCCAGCAGACCCCAACAGGCCTACGAGCAGTACTTC
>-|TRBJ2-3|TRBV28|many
CASSLERTQYF
TGTGCCAGCAGTTTAGAACGTACGCAGTATTTT
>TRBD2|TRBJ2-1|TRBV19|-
CASSTLAGGLVNEQFF
TGTGCCAGTAGTACCCTAGCGGGAGGGCTTGTTAATGAGCAGTTCTTC
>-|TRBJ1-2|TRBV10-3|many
CAISVETASYTF
TGTGCCATCAGTGTGGAGACAGCGAGCTACACCTTC
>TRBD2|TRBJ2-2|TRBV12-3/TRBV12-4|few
CASSSLAGAHTGELFF
TGTGCCAGCAGTTCCTTAGCGGGAGCACACACCGGGGAGCTGTTTTTT
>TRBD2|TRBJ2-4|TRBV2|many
CASSDLAGGNLAKNIQYF
TGTGCCAGCAGTGATTTAGCGGGAGGTAACCTAGCCAAAAACATTCAGTACTTC
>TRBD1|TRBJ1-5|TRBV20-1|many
CSVDRGDQPQHF
TGCAGCGTGGACAGGGGTGATCAGCCCCAGCATTTT
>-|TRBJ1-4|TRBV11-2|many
CASSPVDEKLFF
TGTGCCAGCAGCCCGGTGGATGAAAAACTGTTTTTT
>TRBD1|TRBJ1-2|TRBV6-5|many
CASSYVPGTGGNGYTF
TGTGCCAGCAGTTACGTCCCCGGGACAGGTGGTAATGGCTACACCTTC
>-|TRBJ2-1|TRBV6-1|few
CASSTGGAASYNEQFF
TGTGCCAGCAGCACTGGAGGGGCCGCCTCCTACAATGAGCAGTTCTTC
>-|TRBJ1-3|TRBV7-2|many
CASSLISGNTIYF
TGTGCCAGCAGCTTAATCTCTGGAAACACCATATATTTT
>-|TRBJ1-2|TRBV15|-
CATSRDLSSGGYTF
TGTGCCACCAGCAGGGATCTCTCGAGTGGTGGCTACACCTTC
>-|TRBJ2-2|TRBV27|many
CASSFRGTGELFF
TGTGCCAGCAGTTTCAGGGGCACCGGGGAGCTGTTTTTT
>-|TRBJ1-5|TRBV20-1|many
CSATRTLRQPQHF
TGCAGTGCCACTAGGACATTAAGACAGCCCCAGCATTTT
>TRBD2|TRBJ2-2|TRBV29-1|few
CSARLASGELFF
TGCAGCGCCCGACTAGCATCCGGGGAGCTGTTTTTT
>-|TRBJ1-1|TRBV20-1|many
CSARRGAITEAFF
TGCAGTGCTAGAAGGGGCGCGATCACTGAAGCTTTCTTT
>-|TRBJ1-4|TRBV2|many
CARGYRTARTPYTTNEKLFF
TGTGCCAGGGGATACAGGACAGCCCGAACCCCCTATACAACTAATGAAAAACTGTTTTTT
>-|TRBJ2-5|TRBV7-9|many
CASSARGAETQYF
TGTGCCAGCAGCGCCAGGGGCGCAGAGACCCAGTACTTC
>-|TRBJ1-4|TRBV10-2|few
CASSAPNEKLFF
TGCGCCAGCTCGGCCCCTAATGAAAAACTGTTTTTT
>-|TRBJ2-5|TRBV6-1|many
CASTRGLYPVRETQYF
TGTGCCAGCACCAGGGGCTTGTACCCAGTGCGGGAGACCCAGTACTTC
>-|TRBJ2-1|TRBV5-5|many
CASSLRDNEQFF
TGTGCCAGCAGCTTGCGGGACAATGAGCAGTTCTTC